A selection of T cell receptor beta chains follows, all from one sample in a study of CD8 T cells in Susac syndrome. TCRdb called the immunoSEQ multiplex PCR reads again in MiXCR, with one record for every CDR3 protein. The repertoire holds about 300,000 distinct CDR3 sequences, with 75% to 85% as singletons. The specimen sequenced was CD8+ T cells from PBMCs. These receptors came from a human donor with multiple sclerosis. CDR3s include the opening cysteine and the closing phenylalanine or tryptophan. Fields, in order: V gene, D gene, clone size, J gene, CDR3 protein, CDR3 DNA. D genes are given only for firm matches. Clone size, where shown, is once, few, many, or a class for clones that have expanded.

V: TRBV19; D: .; size: .; J: TRBJ2-3; CDR3: CASSITSWGTDTQYF; DNA: TGTGCCAGTAGTATTACTAGCTGGGGCACGGATACGCAGTATTTT
V: TRBV30; D: .; size: .; J: TRBJ2-4; CDR3: CAWAGTPTNIQYF; DNA: TGTGCCTGGGCCGGGACTCCGACCAACATTCAGTACTTC
V: TRBV27; D: .; size: .; J: TRBJ2-7; CDR3: CASGGGGNEQYF; DNA: TGTGCCAGCGGAGGGGGCGGGAACGAGCAGTACTTC
V: TRBV6-2/TRBV6-3; D: .; size: .; J: TRBJ2-7; CDR3: CASMWPAYEQYF; DNA: TGTGCCAGCATGTGGCCTGCCTACGAGCAGTACTTC
V: TRBV3-1; D: TRBD2; size: .; J: TRBJ2-6; CDR3: CASSQDRLAGVGSGANVLTF; DNA: TGTGCCAGCAGCCAAGATCGACTAGCTGGGGTAGGCTCTGGGGCCAACGTCCTGACTTTC
V: TRBV11-3; D: TRBD2; size: .; J: TRBJ2-5; CDR3: CASSLGPLAGQETQYF; DNA: TGTGCCAGCAGCTTAGGTCCCCTAGCGGGCCAAGAGACCCAGTACTTC
V: TRBV6-5; D: .; size: .; J: TRBJ2-7; CDR3: CASSYSVTGSSYEQYF; DNA: TGTGCCAGCAGTTACTCTGTGACAGGCAGCTCCTACGAGCAGTACTTC
V: TRBV27; D: TRBD2; size: .; J: TRBJ2-1; CDR3: CASSQGTSGDNEQFF; DNA: TGTGCCAGCAGTCAAGGGACTAGCGGGGACAATGAGCAGTTCTTC
V: TRBV14; D: TRBD1; size: .; J: TRBJ1-1; CDR3: CASSQVGGGPDTEAFF; DNA: TGTGCCAGCAGCCAAGTAGGGGGCGGGCCGGACACTGAAGCTTTCTTT
V: TRBV7-2; D: .; size: .; J: TRBJ2-7; CDR3: CASRSDREASYEQYF; DNA: TGTGCCAGCAGATCGGACAGAGAAGCTTCCTACGAGCAGTACTTC
V: TRBV4-3; D: .; size: .; J: TRBJ1-2; CDR3: CASSQEIPTAYGYTF; DNA: TGCGCCAGCAGCCAAGAAATTCCGACGGCGTATGGCTACACCTTC
V: TRBV4-3; D: .; size: .; J: TRBJ2-2; CDR3: CASSHSDTNTGELFF; DNA: TGCGCCAGCAGCCATAGCGACACGAACACCGGGGAGCTGTTTTTT
V: TRBV30; D: .; size: .; J: TRBJ2-7; CDR3: CAWSGTGGETYEQYF; DNA: TGTGCCTGGAGCGGCACAGGGGGGGAAACCTACGAGCAGTACTTC
V: TRBV6-5; D: TRBD2; size: .; J: TRBJ2-2; CDR3: CASSPLGTSGELFF; DNA: TGTGCCAGCAGTCCACTTGGGACTAGCGGGGAGCTGTTTTTT
V: TRBV4-1; D: TRBD2; size: .; J: TRBJ2-3; CDR3: CASSQDSGILSDTQYF; DNA: TGCGCCAGCAGCCAAGATAGCGGGATCTTGTCAGATACGCAGTATTTT
V: TRBV11-2; D: .; size: .; J: TRBJ2-1; CDR3: CASSSTGEGSYNEQFF; DNA: TGTGCCAGCAGCTCAACAGGGGAGGGCTCCTACAATGAGCAGTTCTTC
V: TRBV20-1; D: .; size: .; J: TRBJ2-7; CDR3: CSARVGTATYEQYF; DNA: TGCAGTGCTAGAGTTGGGACGGCGACCTACGAGCAGTACTTC
V: TRBV6-1; D: TRBD1; size: .; J: TRBJ2-1; CDR3: CASSDFSQGARMDEQFF; DNA: TGTGCCAGCAGTGATTTCTCCCAGGGGGCAAGGATGGATGAGCAGTTCTTC
V: TRBV7-8; D: .; size: .; J: TRBJ2-1; CDR3: CASSSWAFHPEQFF; DNA: TGTGCCAGCAGCTCTTGGGCCTTCCATCCTGAGCAGTTCTTC
V: TRBV20-1; D: .; size: few; J: TRBJ2-7; CDR3: CSARDLNSYEQYF; DNA: TGCAGTGCTAGAGATCTGAACTCCTACGAGCAGTACTTC
V: TRBV13; D: TRBD2; size: .; J: TRBJ2-1; CDR3: CASSAGRGLGDNEQFF; DNA: TGTGCCAGCAGCGCCGGTCGGGGACTAGGGGACAATGAGCAGTTCTTC
V: TRBV15; D: TRBD2; size: few; J: TRBJ2-7; CDR3: CATSIGTSGRFYEQYF; DNA: TGTGCCACCAGCATAGGGACTAGCGGGAGGTTCTACGAGCAGTACTTC
V: TRBV6-2/TRBV6-3; D: .; size: .; J: TRBJ1-5; CDR3: CASSYGGPDSLPNQPQHF; DNA: TGTGCCAGCAGTTACGGGGGACCCGACAGCTTGCCCAATCAGCCCCAGCATTTT
V: TRBV28; D: .; size: once; J: TRBJ1-5; CDR3: CASSFLAGAIYSNQPQHF; DNA: .